The rows below give T cell receptor beta chains drawn from one sample of a study of T cell responses to AZD1222 COVID-19 vaccine. Sequencing was performed with immunoSEQ multiplex PCR; in TCRdb, only in-frame clones are kept and a portion is missing. The sample consists of 130,000 or so clones, 94% of them appearing once. Here the sequenced sample was peripheral blood, taken on day 0 of AZD1222 vaccination. Receptors were obtained from an adult in good health. Both conserved end residues are part of each CDR3.

V gene,CDR3 protein
TRBV6-5,CASSYVSQGSGYTF
TRBV20-1,CSARDEGNF
TRBV19,CASTRGDNEQFF
TRBV6-5,CASSQTLYANTEAFF
TRBV29-1,CSVEDHSPTEAFF
TRBV27,CASSLFQGAQPQHF
TRBV6-5,CASSPGIYNSPLHF
TRBV5-5,CASSLEPLANYGYTF
TRBV9,CASSVAPWGAENTEAFF
TRBV18,CASSPPGTDTQYF
TRBV19,CASSIARNEQYF
TRBV18,CASSPGTGTGEQYF
TRBV6-5,CASSSRNYGYTF
TRBV28,CASSLETSTAYNEQFF
TRBV5-1,CASSLGLDRPTDTQYF
TRBV2,CASDANQLNYGYTF
TRBV18,CASSPDRGRNEQFF
TRBV7-9,CASSQNGQVRNEKLFF
TRBV27,CASSPWDDTGELFF
TRBV5-5,CASSPLLSSGPRDTQYF
TRBV18,CASSPNRENYGYTF
TRBV11-2,CASSLTVEKLFF
TRBV7-8,CASSFPKREGRDEQFF
TRBV6-5,CASRTAAGGEQYF
TRBV11-3,CASSGLGSDTQYF
TRBV18,CASSPGMGASGNTIYF
TRBV2,CASRGLGNQPQHF
TRBV5-1,CASRTSGNTDTQYF
TRBV5-4,CASEREPPDTQYF
TRBV28,CASSSTTEGNTEAFF
TRBV7-3,CASSLTGTSGRWSSYNEQFF
TRBV28,CASSPETEAFF
TRBV29-1,CSVEEKFQWGGTGPQLGYGYTF
TRBV18,CASSPGGIALEQYF
TRBV3-1/TRBV3-2,CASSQVERTEAFF
TRBV18,CASSPRGLWTEAFF
TRBV2,CASSGDRFSGNTIYF
TRBV21-1,CASSKVWGRAYEQYF
TRBV28,CASARTGFYEQYF
TRBV30,CAWSSTGGDYNSPLHF
TRBV14,CASSQGPGGEQYF
TRBV7-2,CASSSGQGRSETQYF
TRBV7-8,CASSPLELRTSGRYEQYF
TRBV15,CATSRGGLAAEQYF
TRBV28,CASTVGRQLWAFF
TRBV3-1/TRBV3-2,CASSPLREGLYNEQFF
TRBV28,CASSLTGRYYGYTF
TRBV5-1,CASSLQVAETNEQFF
TRBV19,CASSWTSGIYEQYF
TRBV29-1,CSVASAGGYEQYF
TRBV27,CASSRTQGANTEAFF
TRBV5-1,CASTLDSHYNSPLHF